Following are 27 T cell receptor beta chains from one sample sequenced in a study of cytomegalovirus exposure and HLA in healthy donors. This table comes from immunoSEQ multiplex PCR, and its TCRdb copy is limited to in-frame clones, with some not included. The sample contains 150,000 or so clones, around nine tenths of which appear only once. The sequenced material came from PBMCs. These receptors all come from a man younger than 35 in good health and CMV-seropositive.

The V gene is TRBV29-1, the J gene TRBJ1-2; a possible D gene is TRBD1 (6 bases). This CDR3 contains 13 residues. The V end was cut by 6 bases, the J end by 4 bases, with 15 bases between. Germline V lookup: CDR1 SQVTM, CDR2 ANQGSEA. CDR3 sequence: CSVRGAIGYGYTF. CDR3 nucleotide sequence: TGCAGCGTCCGGGGGGCTATTGGCTATGGCTACACCTTC.

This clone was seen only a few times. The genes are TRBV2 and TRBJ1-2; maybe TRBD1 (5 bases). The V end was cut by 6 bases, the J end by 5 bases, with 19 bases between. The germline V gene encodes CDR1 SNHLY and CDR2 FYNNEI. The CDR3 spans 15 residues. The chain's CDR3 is CASSEQEDDIYGYTF. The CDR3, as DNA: TGTGCCAGCAGCGAACAGGAAGATGATATATATGGCTACACCTTC.

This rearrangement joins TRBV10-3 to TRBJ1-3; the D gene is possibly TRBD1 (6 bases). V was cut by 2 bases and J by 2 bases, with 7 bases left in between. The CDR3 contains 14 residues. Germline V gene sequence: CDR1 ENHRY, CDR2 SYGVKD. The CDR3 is CAISEAGAGNTIYF. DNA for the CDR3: TGTGCCATCAGTGAGGCAGGGGCTGGAAACACCATATATTTT.

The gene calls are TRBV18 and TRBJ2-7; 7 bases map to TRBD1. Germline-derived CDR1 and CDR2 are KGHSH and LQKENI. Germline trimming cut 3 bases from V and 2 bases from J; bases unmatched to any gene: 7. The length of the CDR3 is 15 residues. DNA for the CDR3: TGTGCCAGCTCACCTTTCGGACAGGACACCTACGAGCAGTACTTC. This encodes CASSPFGQDTYEQYF. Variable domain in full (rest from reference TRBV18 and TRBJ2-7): NAGVMQNPRHLVRRRGQEARLRCSPMKGHSHVYWYRQLPEEGLKFMVYLQKENIIDESGMPKERFSAEFPKEGPSILRIQQVVRGDSAAYFCASSPFGQDTYEQYFGPGTRLTVT.

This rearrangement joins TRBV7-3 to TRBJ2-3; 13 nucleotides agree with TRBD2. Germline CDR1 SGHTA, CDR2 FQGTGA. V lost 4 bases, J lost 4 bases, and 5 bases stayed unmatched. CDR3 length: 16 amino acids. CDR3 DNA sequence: TGTGCCAGCAGCTGGGGGACTAGCGGGGTGGCAGATACGCAGTATTTT. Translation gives CASSWGTSGVADTQYF.

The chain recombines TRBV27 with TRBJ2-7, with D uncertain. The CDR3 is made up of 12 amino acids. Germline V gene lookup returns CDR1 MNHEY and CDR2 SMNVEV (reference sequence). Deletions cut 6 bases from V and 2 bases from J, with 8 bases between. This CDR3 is CASRDSAYEQYF. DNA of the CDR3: TGTGCCAGCAGAGATTCGGCCTACGAGCAGTACTTC.

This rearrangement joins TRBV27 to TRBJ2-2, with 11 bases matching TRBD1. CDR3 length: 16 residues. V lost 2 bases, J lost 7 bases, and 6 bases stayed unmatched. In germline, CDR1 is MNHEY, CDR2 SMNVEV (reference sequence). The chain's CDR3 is CASSLPLGQGGGELFF. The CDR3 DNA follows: TGTGCCAGCAGTTTACCCTTGGGACAGGGGGGCGGGGAGCTGTTTTTT.

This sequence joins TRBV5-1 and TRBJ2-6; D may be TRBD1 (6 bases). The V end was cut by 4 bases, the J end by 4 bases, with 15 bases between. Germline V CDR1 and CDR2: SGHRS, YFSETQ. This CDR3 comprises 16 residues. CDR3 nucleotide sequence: TGCGCCAGCAGCCAACTCGGGACAACCGGGGCCAACGTCCTGACTTTC. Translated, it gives CASSQLGTTGANVLTF. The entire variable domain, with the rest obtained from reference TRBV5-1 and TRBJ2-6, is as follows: KAGVTQTPRYLIKTRGQQVTLSCSPISGHRSVSWYQQTPGQGLQFLFEYFSETQRNKGNFPGRFSGRQFSNSRSEMNVSTLELGDSALYLCASSQLGTTGANVLTFGAGSRLTVL.

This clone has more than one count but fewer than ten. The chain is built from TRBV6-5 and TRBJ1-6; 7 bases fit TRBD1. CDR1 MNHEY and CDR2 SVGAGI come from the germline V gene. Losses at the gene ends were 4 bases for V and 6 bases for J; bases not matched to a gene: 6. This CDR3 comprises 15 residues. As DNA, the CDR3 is TGTGCCAGCAGTTCGGGACAGCGGACTAATTCACCCCTCCACTTT. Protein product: CASSSGQRTNSPLHF.

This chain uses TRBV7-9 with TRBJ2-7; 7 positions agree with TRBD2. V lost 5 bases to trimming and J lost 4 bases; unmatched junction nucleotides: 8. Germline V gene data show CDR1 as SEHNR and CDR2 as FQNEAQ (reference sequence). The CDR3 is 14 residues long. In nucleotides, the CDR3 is TGTGCCAGCAGCCCGGCGGGGGTGGGTTACGAGCAGTACTTC. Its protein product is CASSPAGVGYEQYF.

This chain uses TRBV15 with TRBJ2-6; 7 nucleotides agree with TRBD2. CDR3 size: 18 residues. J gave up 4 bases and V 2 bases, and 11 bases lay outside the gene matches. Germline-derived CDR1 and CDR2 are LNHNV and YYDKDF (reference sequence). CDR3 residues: CATSRTPQGAGGANVLTF. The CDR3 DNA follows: TGTGCCACCAGCAGAACTCCCCAGGGAGCGGGAGGGGCCAACGTCCTGACTTTC.

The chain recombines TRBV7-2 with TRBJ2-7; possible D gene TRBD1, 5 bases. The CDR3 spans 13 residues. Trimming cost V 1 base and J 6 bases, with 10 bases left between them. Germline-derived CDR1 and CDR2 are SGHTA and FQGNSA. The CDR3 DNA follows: TGTGCCAGCAGCTTAGGAAGGGGAACCGAGCAGTACTTC. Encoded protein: CASSLGRGTEQYF.

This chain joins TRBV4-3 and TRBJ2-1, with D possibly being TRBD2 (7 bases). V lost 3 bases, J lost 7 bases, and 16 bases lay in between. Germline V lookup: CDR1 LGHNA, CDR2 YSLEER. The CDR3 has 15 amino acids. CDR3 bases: TGCGCCAGCAGCCATTACGTGAGGGGGGGGAATGAGCAGTTCTTC. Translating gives CASSHYVRGGNEQFF.

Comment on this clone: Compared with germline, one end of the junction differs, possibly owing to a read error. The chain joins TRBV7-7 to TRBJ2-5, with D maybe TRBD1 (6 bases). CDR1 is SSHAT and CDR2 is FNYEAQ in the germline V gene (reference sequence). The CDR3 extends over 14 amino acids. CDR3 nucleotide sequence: TGTGCTAGCAGCCTAACGGGCAGGGGTGAGACCCAGTACTTC. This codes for CASSLTGRGETQYF.

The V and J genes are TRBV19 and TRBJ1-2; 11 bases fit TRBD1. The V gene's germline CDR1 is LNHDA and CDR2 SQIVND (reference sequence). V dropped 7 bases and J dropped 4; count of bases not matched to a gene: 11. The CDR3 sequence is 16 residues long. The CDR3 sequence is CASTVGQGAVGYGYTF. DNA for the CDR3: TGTGCCAGTACCGTTGGACAGGGGGCGGTTGGCTATGGCTACACCTTC.

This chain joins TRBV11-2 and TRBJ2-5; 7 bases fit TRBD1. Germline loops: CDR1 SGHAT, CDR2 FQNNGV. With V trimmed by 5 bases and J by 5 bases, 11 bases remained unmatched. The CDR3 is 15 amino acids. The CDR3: CASSQRTGEGETQYF. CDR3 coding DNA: TGTGCCAGCAGCCAACGGACAGGAGAGGGGGAGACCCAGTACTTC.

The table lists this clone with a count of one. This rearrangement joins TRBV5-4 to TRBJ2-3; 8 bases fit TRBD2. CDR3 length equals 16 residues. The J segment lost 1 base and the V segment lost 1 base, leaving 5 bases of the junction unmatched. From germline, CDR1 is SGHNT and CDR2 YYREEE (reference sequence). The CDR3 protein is CASSLSGGRGTDTQYF. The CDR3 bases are TGTGCCAGCAGCTTGTCGGGGGGGAGAGGCACAGATACGCAGTATTTT.

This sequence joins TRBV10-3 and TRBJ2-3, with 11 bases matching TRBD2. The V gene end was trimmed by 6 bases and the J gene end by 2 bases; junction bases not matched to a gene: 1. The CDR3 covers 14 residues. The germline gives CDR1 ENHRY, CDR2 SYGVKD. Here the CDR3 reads CAIRTSGVTDTQYF. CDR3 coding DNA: TGTGCCATCAGGACTAGCGGGGTCACAGATACGCAGTATTTT.

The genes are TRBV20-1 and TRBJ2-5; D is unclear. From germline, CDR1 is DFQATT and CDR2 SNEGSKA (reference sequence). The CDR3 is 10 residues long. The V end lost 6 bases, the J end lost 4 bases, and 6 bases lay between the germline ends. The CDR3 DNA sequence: TGCAGTGCCCGGAGAGAGACCCAGTACTTC. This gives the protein CSARRETQYF.

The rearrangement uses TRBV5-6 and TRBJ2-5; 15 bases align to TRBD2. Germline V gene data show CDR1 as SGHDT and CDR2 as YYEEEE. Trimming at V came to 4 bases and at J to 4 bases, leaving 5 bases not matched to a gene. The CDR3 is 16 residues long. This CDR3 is CASSLGLAGGTETQYF. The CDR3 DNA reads TGTGCCAGCAGCCTAGGACTAGCGGGGGGGACAGAGACCCAGTACTTC.

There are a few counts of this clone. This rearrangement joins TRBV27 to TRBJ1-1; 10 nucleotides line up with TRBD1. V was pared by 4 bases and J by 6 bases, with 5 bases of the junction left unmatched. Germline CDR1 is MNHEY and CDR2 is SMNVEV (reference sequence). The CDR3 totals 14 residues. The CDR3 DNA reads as TGTGCCAGCAGTTCCGGGGACAGGGGCTCTGAAGCTTTCTTT. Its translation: CASSSGDRGSEAFF.

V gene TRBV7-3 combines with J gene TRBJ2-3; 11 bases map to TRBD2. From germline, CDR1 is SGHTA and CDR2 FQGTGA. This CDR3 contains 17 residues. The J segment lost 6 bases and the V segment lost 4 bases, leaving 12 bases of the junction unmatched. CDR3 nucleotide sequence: TGTGCCAGCAGCTCCTCTCACTCGGGACTAGCGGCGGATACGCAGTATTTT. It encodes CASSSSHSGLAADTQYF.

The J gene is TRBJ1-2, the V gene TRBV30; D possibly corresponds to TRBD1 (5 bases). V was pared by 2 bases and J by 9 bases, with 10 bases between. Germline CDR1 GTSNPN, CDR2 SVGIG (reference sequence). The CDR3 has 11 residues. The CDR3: CAWSWEGSYTF. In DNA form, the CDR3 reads TGTGCCTGGAGTTGGGAGGGGAGCTACACCTTC. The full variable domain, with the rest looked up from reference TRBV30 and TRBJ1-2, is SQTIHQWPATLVQPVGSPLSLECTVEGTSNPNLYWYRQAAGRGLQLLFYSVGIGQISSEVPQNLSASRPQDRQFILSSKKLLLSDSGFYLCAWSWEGSYTFGSGTRLTVV.

The CDR3 DNA sequence: TGCGCCAGCAGCGTACCCCCCGGGACAGGGAACCGGGAGCTGTTTTTT. This translates into CASSVPPGTGNRELFF. This chain connects TRBV10-2 to TRBJ2-2; the match to TRBD1 covers 9 bases. Germline trimming cut 6 bases from V and 9 bases from J; bases unmatched to any gene: 14. The CDR3 is 16 residues long. Germline CDR1 is WSHSY and CDR2 is SAAADI.

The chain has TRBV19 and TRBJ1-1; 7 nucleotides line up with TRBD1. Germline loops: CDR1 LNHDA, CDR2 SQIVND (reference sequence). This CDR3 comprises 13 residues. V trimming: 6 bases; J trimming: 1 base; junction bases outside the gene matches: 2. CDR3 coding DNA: TGTGCCAGTAGGGACAGGTCGAACACTGAAGCTTTCTTT. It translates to CASRDRSNTEAFF.

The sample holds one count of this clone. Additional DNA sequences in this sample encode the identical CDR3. CDR3 nucleotides: TGTGCCAGCAGTTATGGGCAGGGGGACACTGAAGCTTTCTTT. It codes for CASSYGQGDTEAFF. This chain uses TRBV6-5 with TRBJ1-1; 7 bases line up with TRBD1. Germline-derived CDR1 and CDR2 are MNHEY and SVGAGI. This CDR3 is built from 14 residues. The J segment lost 3 bases and the V segment lost 3 bases, leaving 4 bases of the junction unmatched.

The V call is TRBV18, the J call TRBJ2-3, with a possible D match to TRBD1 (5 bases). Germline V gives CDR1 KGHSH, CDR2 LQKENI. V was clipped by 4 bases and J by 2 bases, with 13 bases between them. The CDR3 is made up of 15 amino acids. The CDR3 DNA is TGTGCCAGCTCACAGGCGACAGCCTACACAGATACGCAGTATTTT. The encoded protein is CASSQATAYTDTQYF.